What follows describes a single T cell receptor beta chain. The data belong to a study of blood T cell repertoires in COVID-19. Study-level information: PBMCs, B-cell-depleted T cells, or T cells provided the cDNA or gDNA that made up the material.

V was clipped by 3 bases and J by 0 bases, with 12 bases between them. CDR3 size: 15 residues. CDR1 and CDR2 from the germline V gene are GTSNPN and SVGIG (reference sequence). Only in-frame clones appear in the TCRdb table, and some are missing; sequencing was by immunoSEQ multiplex PCR. The sample has 70,000 or so clones, 86% seen once. J is TRBJ1-3 and V is TRBV30; weak D call: TRBD1 (5 bases). The sample taken for sequencing was peripheral blood. The TCR originated in an older man with active COVID-19. The DNA of the CDR3 is TGTGCCTGGAGCGGGGGGGTTCACTCTGGAAACACCATATATTTT. Translated: CAWSGGVHSGNTIYF.